These T cell receptor beta chains were read from a single sample in a study of blood T cell repertoires in COVID-19. Measured with immunoSEQ multiplex PCR; TCRdb has only the in-frame clones, and not every one. This table has around 340,000 clones, around 82% appearing once. Specimen: peripheral blood. The origin of the receptors is a man aged 25-40 years with active or convalescent COVID-19. The CDR3 runs from the conserved cysteine through the conserved F or W. Each record gives: clone size, V gene, D gene, J gene, CDR3 DNA, CDR3 protein. The D gene is left open where the match is weak. Clone sizes are given selectively: once, few, many, or a class where the clone is expanded.

size: .; V: TRBV6-5; D: .; J: TRBJ2-1; DNA: TGTGCCAGCAGTTCCCGGACTGCCCTGAGTGAGTTCTTC; CDR3: CASSSRTALSEFF
size: .; V: TRBV12-3/TRBV12-4; D: .; J: TRBJ2-7; DNA: TGTGCCAGCAGTTTAGACACCTACGAGCAGTACTTC; CDR3: CASSLDTYEQYF
size: .; V: TRBV10-3; D: TRBD1; J: TRBJ2-7; DNA: TGTGCCATCAGTCCGGGACAGGGCAACGAGCAGTACTTC; CDR3: CAISPGQGNEQYF
size: .; V: TRBV4-2; D: .; J: TRBJ2-3; DNA: TGTGCCAGCAGCCCCGAGAGGGTTGGGGAGACGCAGTATTTT; CDR3: CASSPERVGETQYF
size: few; V: TRBV13; D: TRBD1; J: TRBJ1-3; DNA: TGTGCCAGCAGCCCCAGGGGGCGCCTGGGAAACACCATATATTTT; CDR3: CASSPRGRLGNTIYF
size: .; V: TRBV3-1/TRBV3-2; D: .; J: TRBJ1-1; DNA: TGTGTCCGGGTGAACACTGAAGCTTTCTTT; CDR3: CVRVNTEAFF
size: .; V: TRBV11-3; D: .; J: TRBJ1-3; DNA: TGTGCCAGCAGCTGGGGGGGGACCTCTGGAAACACCATATATTTT; CDR3: CASSWGGTSGNTIYF
size: .; V: TRBV28; D: TRBD1; J: TRBJ1-6; DNA: TGTGCCAGCAGTTTAAGTGACAGGGGGGATTCACCCCTCCACTTT; CDR3: CASSLSDRGDSPLHF
size: .; V: TRBV19; D: .; J: TRBJ2-7; DNA: TGTGCCAGTAGTAACTCGGGACGGGGGAGCTACGAGCAGTACTTC; CDR3: CASSNSGRGSYEQYF
size: .; V: TRBV5-1; D: .; J: TRBJ2-7; DNA: TGCGCCAGCAGCTCCCGGGACATCTCCTACGAGCAGTACTTC; CDR3: CASSSRDISYEQYF
size: .; V: TRBV3-1/TRBV3-2; D: TRBD1; J: TRBJ1-4; DNA: TGTGCCAGCAGCCAAGATTTAGGGGGCAGGGAAAAACTGTTTTTT; CDR3: CASSQDLGGREKLFF
size: .; V: TRBV24-1; D: .; J: TRBJ2-1; DNA: TGTGCCACCAGTTCGGAGAACTCCTACAATGAGCAGTTCTTC; CDR3: CATSSENSYNEQFF
size: .; V: TRBV6-5; D: .; J: TRBJ1-6; DNA: TGTGCCAGCAGTTACGAAGGGGCAGGATCACCCCTCCACTTT; CDR3: CASSYEGAGSPLHF
size: .; V: TRBV4-3; D: .; J: TRBJ1-2; DNA: TGCGCCAGCAGCCAGGACAGCTATGGCTACACCTTC; CDR3: CASSQDSYGYTF
size: .; V: TRBV9; D: .; J: TRBJ1-6; DNA: TGTGCCAGCAGCGTAGACCAGGGTAATTCACCCCTCCACTTT; CDR3: CASSVDQGNSPLHF
size: .; V: TRBV5-6; D: .; J: TRBJ2-7; DNA: TGTGCCAGCAGCTTGTACAGCTACGAGCAGTACTTC; CDR3: CASSLYSYEQYF
size: .; V: TRBV4-3; D: .; J: TRBJ2-3; DNA: TGCGCCAGCAGCTCGGGAGCAGATACGCAGTATTTT; CDR3: CASSSGADTQYF
size: .; V: TRBV18; D: .; J: TRBJ2-1; DNA: TGTGCCAGCTCCCGCGACAGAAGGGATATTTTAGATGGTGAGCAGTTCTTC; CDR3: CASSRDRRDILDGEQFF
size: few; V: TRBV12-3/TRBV12-4; D: .; J: TRBJ1-4; DNA: TGTGCCAGCAGCCCCGGGGGGTTTGAAAAACTGTTTTTT; CDR3: CASSPGGFEKLFF
size: few; V: TRBV5-1; D: .; J: TRBJ1-6; DNA: TGCGCCAGCAGCTGGGGGGGGCTAGGATCACCCCTCCACTTT; CDR3: CASSWGGLGSPLHF
size: .; V: TRBV18; D: .; J: TRBJ2-2; DNA: TGTGCCAGCTCACCGAGTACAGGGAACACCGGGGAGCTGTTTTTT; CDR3: CASSPSTGNTGELFF
size: .; V: TRBV5-1; D: TRBD1; J: TRBJ1-2; DNA: TGCGCCAGCAGCTCCCGACAGGGAACCTATGGCTACACCTTC; CDR3: CASSSRQGTYGYTF
size: .; V: TRBV4-3; D: .; J: TRBJ1-3; DNA: TGCGCCAGCAGCCAAGCCCAGGGTAGGGGAAACACCATATATTTT; CDR3: CASSQAQGRGNTIYF
size: once; V: TRBV7-2; D: TRBD1; J: TRBJ2-3; DNA: TGTGCCAGCAGCGGCCGGGACAGGGGCCCGCGGCGAGATACGCAGTATTTT; CDR3: CASSGRDRGPRRDTQYF
size: .; V: TRBV29-1; D: TRBD1; J: TRBJ2-7; DNA: TGCAGCGTATTACAGGGGAACGAGCAGTACTTC; CDR3: CSVLQGNEQYF
size: few; V: TRBV7-2; D: .; J: TRBJ1-4; DNA: TGTGCCAGCAGCTTCGAGGGGAGGGAAAAACTGTTTTTT; CDR3: CASSFEGREKLFF
size: .; V: TRBV4-2; D: .; J: TRBJ1-5; DNA: TGTGCCAGCAGCCAAACAGGGCTCTCTAGCAATCAGCCCCAGCATTTT; CDR3: CASSQTGLSSNQPQHF
size: .; V: TRBV6-5; D: TRBD1; J: TRBJ1-2; DNA: TGTGCCAGCAGTTGGACAGGAAAATATGGCTACACCTTC; CDR3: CASSWTGKYGYTF
size: .; V: TRBV3-1/TRBV3-2; D: .; J: TRBJ1-5; DNA: TGTGCCAGCAGCCAGGGGCCCCAGACCCAGCCCCAGCATTTT; CDR3: CASSQGPQTQPQHF
size: .; V: TRBV7-2; D: TRBD1; J: TRBJ2-7; DNA: TGTGCCAGCAGCTTCGGACAGGGTATTTACGAGCAGTACTTC; CDR3: CASSFGQGIYEQYF
size: .; V: TRBV27; D: .; J: TRBJ2-1; DNA: TGTGCCAGCAGTTTGATGGGAGATAGGAATGAGCAGTTCTTC; CDR3: CASSLMGDRNEQFF
size: .; V: TRBV10-3; D: .; J: TRBJ2-1; DNA: TGTGCCATCAGTGAAGCTAAAAGGGGTGAGCAGTTCTTC; CDR3: CAISEAKRGEQFF
size: .; V: TRBV13; D: TRBD1; J: TRBJ1-2; DNA: TGTGCCAGCAGCTTAGGGGGGACAGGGGTTCCGAACTATGGCTACACCTTC; CDR3: CASSLGGTGVPNYGYTF
size: .; V: TRBV11-2; D: .; J: TRBJ1-1; DNA: TGTGCCAGCAGCTTAGTCGGGGGGCCGAACACTGAAGCTTTCTTT; CDR3: CASSLVGGPNTEAFF
size: .; V: TRBV2; D: TRBD1; J: TRBJ1-3; DNA: TGTGCCAGCAGGGGGGACAGGGGTGGAAACACCATATATTTT; CDR3: CASRGDRGGNTIYF
size: .; V: TRBV5-6; D: TRBD2; J: TRBJ2-2; DNA: TGTGCCAGCAGCCCCCCCAGCGGGGGATCCGGGGAGCTGTTTTTT; CDR3: CASSPPSGGSGELFF
size: .; V: TRBV7-3; D: TRBD1; J: TRBJ1-1; DNA: TGTGCCAGCGGACAGGGGGTGAACACTGAAGCTTTCTTT; CDR3: CASGQGVNTEAFF
size: .; V: TRBV29-1; D: TRBD2; J: TRBJ2-3; DNA: TGCAGCACCCGGGGGGGTAGCTCAGATACGCAGTATTTT; CDR3: CSTRGGSSDTQYF
size: .; V: TRBV30; D: .; J: TRBJ1-1; DNA: TGTGCCTGGAGACAGACGCAGAACACTGAAGCTTTCTTT; CDR3: CAWRQTQNTEAFF
size: .; V: TRBV30; D: TRBD1; J: TRBJ1-5; DNA: TGTGCCTGGAGCTCGGGACAGGGGGCGGAAGACAATCAGCCCCAGCATTTT; CDR3: CAWSSGQGAEDNQPQHF
size: .; V: TRBV7-8; D: .; J: TRBJ1-2; DNA: TGTGCCAGCAGCTTAGCGCAGGAAGTCTATGGCTACACCTTC; CDR3: CASSLAQEVYGYTF
size: .; V: TRBV5-5; D: .; J: TRBJ1-2; DNA: TGTGCCAGCGGACTCAGGCGGGATAACTATGGCTACACCTTC; CDR3: CASGLRRDNYGYTF
size: .; V: TRBV5-4; D: TRBD1; J: TRBJ1-1; DNA: TGTGCCAGCAGCTCGGGACAGCGCACTGAAGCTTTCTTT; CDR3: CASSSGQRTEAFF
size: .; V: TRBV7-6; D: .; J: TRBJ1-1; DNA: TGTGCCAGCAGCTTAGGTTTTGCAGGGGAAGGGGAAACTGAAGCTTTCTTT; CDR3: CASSLGFAGEGETEAFF
size: few; V: TRBV7-8; D: TRBD2; J: TRBJ2-1; DNA: TGTGCCAGCAGCCCCTTAGCGGGAGTCGGCAATGAGCAGTTCTTC; CDR3: CASSPLAGVGNEQFF